One sample yielded the 7 T cell receptor beta chains listed below, sequenced in a study of HIV-infected children after antiretroviral therapy interruption. Treatment of the sample: PENTA 11 planned treatment interruption arm or continuous ART arm. The TCR library was built from RNA with a 3' RACE protocol and unique molecular identifiers. TCRdb ran MiXCR on the 3' RACE reads and lists one entry per CDR3 protein. The sample has roughly 7,000 distinct CDR3 sequences; approximately 15% are singletons. The source material was CD45RO+ CD8+ T cells from PBMCs, pooled from several time points, sampled from a donor given antiretroviral therapy, either interrupted or continuous. Regarding subset: memory CD8+ CD45RO+ CD45RA- T cells. The receptor set was obtained from a pool of human donors with HIV.

This clonotype was found many times. This sequence joins TRBV5-1 and TRBJ2-6; TRBD1 matches at 7 bases. Germline loops: CDR1 SGHRS, CDR2 YFSETQ. The CDR3 runs to 18 residues. The junction had 15 bases not matched to a gene; V was cut back by 5 bases and J by 4 bases. The CDR3 bases are TGCGCCAGCAGTTCCCCTCCGGGACAGTCGACCGGGGCCAACGTCCTGACTTTC. This encodes CASSSPPGQSTGANVLTF. Supplemented by reference TRBV5-1 and TRBJ2-6, the full variable domain reads KAGVTQTPRYLIKTRGQQVTLSCSPISGHRSVSWYQQTPGQGLQFLFEYFSETQRNKGNFPGRFSGRQFSNSRSEMNVSTLELGDSALYLCASSSPPGQSTGANVLTFGAGSRLTVL.

This clonotype is termed medium-sized (0.01 to 0.1%). This sequence joins TRBV11-2 and TRBJ1-2; D ambiguous. The CDR3 has 14 amino acids. Germline CDR1 and CDR2: SGHAT and FQNNGV. The V end lost 0 bases, the J end lost 5 bases, and 10 bases lay between the germline ends. CDR3 DNA sequence: TGTGCCAGCAGCTTAGACCGATTTAAGTATGGCTACACCTTC. Encoded protein: CASSLDRFKYGYTF.

The chain couples TRBV12-3 or TRBV12-4 to TRBJ1-1, with D uncertain. The CDR3 is 14 residues long. V was shortened by 0 bases and J by 1 base, with 6 bases between the two germline ends. The CDR3: CASSLASQNTEAFF. Written as DNA, the CDR3 is TGTGCCAGCAGTTTAGCGTCACAGAACACTGAAGCTTTCTTT.

This chain uses TRBV24-1 with TRBJ1-4, with 9 bases that match TRBD1. The CDR3 has 18 amino acids. V was clipped by 3 bases and J by 0 bases; unmatched bases: 7. Germline lookup yields CDR1 KGHDR and CDR2 SFDVKD. The CDR3 bases are TGTGCCACCAGTGATACGGGACAGGGACCGGCAACTAATGAAAAACTGTTTTTT. Residues: CATSDTGQGPATNEKLFF.

The chain joins TRBV6-2 or TRBV6-3 to TRBJ2-5, with TRBD1 matching 8 bases. Germline-derived CDR1 and CDR2 are MNHEY and SVGEGT. V was pared by 2 bases and J by 5 bases, with 13 bases of the junction left unmatched. CDR3 length equals 17 residues. CDR3 DNA sequence: TGTGCCAGCAGTTACCCACGTCCTCGGACAGGGAAGGAGACCCAGTACTTC. Translating it yields CASSYPRPRTGKETQYF.

There are a few counts of this clonotype. The J gene is TRBJ1-2, the V gene TRBV29-1, with TRBD1 matching 7 bases. The germline V gene encodes CDR1 SQVTM and CDR2 ANQGSEA. V shed 6 bases, J shed 0 bases, and the junction held 7 bases outside the gene matches. The CDR3 spans 14 residues. This chain's CDR3 is CSVGTVDTNYGYTF. In DNA, the CDR3 is TGCAGCGTGGGGACAGTTGATACTAACTATGGCTACACCTTC.

This clonotype is categorized as medium-sized. The gene calls are TRBV28 and TRBJ1-2; D gene unclear. The CDR3 is made up of 12 amino acids. V lost 4 bases to trimming and J lost 7 bases, with 10 bases between them. Germline V CDR1 and CDR2: MDHEN, SYDVKM. As DNA, the CDR3 is TGTGCCAGCAGTTCCCGGGCAGGTGGCTACACCTTC. This encodes CASSSRAGGYTF.